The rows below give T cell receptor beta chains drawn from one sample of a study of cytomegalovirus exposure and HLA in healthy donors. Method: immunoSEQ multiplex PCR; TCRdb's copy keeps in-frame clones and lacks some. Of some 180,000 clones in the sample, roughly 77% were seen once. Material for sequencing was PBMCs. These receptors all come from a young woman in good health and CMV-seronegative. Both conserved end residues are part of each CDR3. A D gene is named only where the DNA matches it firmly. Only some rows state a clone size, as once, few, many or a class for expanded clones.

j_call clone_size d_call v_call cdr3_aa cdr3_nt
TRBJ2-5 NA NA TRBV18 CASSPLAGQIQETQYF TGTGCCAGCTCACCACTGGCGGGACAGATCCAAGAGACCCAGTACTTC
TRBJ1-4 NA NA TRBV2 CATNQGSTNEKLFF TGTGCCACCAATCAGGGTTCAACTAATGAAAAACTGTTTTTT
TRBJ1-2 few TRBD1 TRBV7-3 CASSLEGQGNYGYTF TGTGCCAGCAGCTTAGAGGGACAGGGAAACTATGGCTACACCTTC
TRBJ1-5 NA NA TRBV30 CAWSVGGIQPQHF TGTGCCTGGAGTGTAGGGGGAATTCAGCCCCAGCATTTT
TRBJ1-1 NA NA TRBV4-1 CASSQVGRTEAFF TGCGCCAGCAGCCAAGTGGGGCGGACTGAAGCTTTCTTT
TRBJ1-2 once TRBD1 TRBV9 CASSQTTGVWGYTF TGTGCCAGCAGCCAAACGACAGGGGTTTGGGGCTACACCTTC
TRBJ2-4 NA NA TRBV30 CAWSDRVLAKNIQYF TGTGCCTGGAGTGACAGGGTCTTAGCCAAAAACATTCAGTACTTC
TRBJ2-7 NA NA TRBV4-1 CASSQTTEYYEQYF TGCGCCAGCAGCCAGACGACTGAATACTACGAGCAGTACTTC
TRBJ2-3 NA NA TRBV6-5 CASSPGHFNTDTQYF TGTGCCAGCAGTCCAGGGCACTTCAACACAGATACGCAGTATTTT
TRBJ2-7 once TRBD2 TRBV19 CASRTTSDHEQYF TGTGCCAGTAGGACGACTAGCGACCACGAGCAGTACTTC
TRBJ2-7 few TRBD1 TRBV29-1 CSFLGDRGSYEQYF TGCAGCTTTTTGGGGGACAGGGGCTCCTACGAGCAGTACTTC
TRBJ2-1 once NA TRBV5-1 CASSTESLNEQFF TGCGCCAGCAGCACGGAGAGTTTGAATGAGCAGTTCTTC
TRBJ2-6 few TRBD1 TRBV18 CASSPRDRGRRYPGANVLTF TGTGCCAGCTCACCACGGGACAGGGGGCGCAGGTACCCTGGGGCCAACGTCCTGACTTTC
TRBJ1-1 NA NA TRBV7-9 CASSLSHRSAFF TGTGCCAGCAGCTTATCACACCGATCGGCTTTCTTT
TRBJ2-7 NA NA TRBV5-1 CASSLVDEQYF TGCGCCAGCAGCTTGGTAGACGAGCAGTACTTC
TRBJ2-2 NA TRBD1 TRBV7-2 CASSGQGGTGELFF TGTGCCAGCAGCGGACAGGGGGGCACCGGGGAGCTGTTTTTT
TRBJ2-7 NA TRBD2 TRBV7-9 CASSSLAGVGYEQYF TGTGCCAGCAGCTCCTTAGCGGGGGTTGGGTACGAGCAGTACTTC
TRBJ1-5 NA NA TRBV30 CAWELETVGNHF TGTGCCTGGGAGCTGGAGACAGTCGGTAATCATTTT
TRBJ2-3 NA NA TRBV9 CASSGPQGRDTQYF TGTGCCAGCAGCGGACCTCAGGGAAGAGATACGCAGTATTTT
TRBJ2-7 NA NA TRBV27 CASSLGNRETEQYF TGTGCCAGCAGTTTAGGGAACAGGGAAACGGAGCAGTACTTC
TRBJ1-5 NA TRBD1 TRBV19 CASGGQGATQPQHF TGTGCCAGTGGCGGACAGGGGGCGACTCAGCCCCAGCATTTT
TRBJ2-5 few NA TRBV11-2 CASSRGNQETQYF TGTGCCAGCAGCAGGGGCAACCAAGAGACCCAGTACTTC
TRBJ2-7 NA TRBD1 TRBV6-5 CASSYSTGGLGEQYF TGTGCCAGCAGTTACTCGACAGGGGGTTTAGGAGAGCAGTACTTC
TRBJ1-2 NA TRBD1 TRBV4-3 CASSQGRQGYGYTF TGCGCCAGCAGCCAAGGACGACAGGGCTATGGCTACACCTTC
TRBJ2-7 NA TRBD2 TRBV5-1 CASSLVIAGSLEQYF TGCGCCAGCAGCTTGGTAATAGCGGGTTCCTTAGAGCAGTACTTC
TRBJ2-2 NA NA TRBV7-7 CASSFSVADTGELFF TGTGCTAGCAGCTTCTCGGTAGCGGACACCGGGGAGCTGTTTTTT
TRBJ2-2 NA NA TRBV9 CASSVVGAGPGELFF TGTGCCAGCAGCGTAGTCGGCGCGGGGCCCGGGGAGCTGTTTTTT
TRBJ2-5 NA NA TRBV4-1 CASSQVGLTNGGQYF TGCGCCAGCAGCCAAGTCGGGCTCACGAACGGGGGCCAGTACTTC
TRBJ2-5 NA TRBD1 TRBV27 CASSLSGGVGETQYF TGTGCCAGCAGTTTATCAGGGGGCGTCGGAGAGACCCAGTACTTC
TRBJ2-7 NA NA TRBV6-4 CASSWHEQYF TGTGCCAGCAGTTGGCACGAGCAGTACTTC
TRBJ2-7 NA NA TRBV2 CASRGTPNSYEQYF TGTGCCAGCAGGGGGACACCAAACTCCTACGAGCAGTACTTC
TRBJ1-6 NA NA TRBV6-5 CASSYSGGQNSPLHF TGTGCCAGCAGTTACTCGGGGGGGCAAAATTCACCCCTCCACTTT
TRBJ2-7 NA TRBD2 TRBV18 CASSPPSGGAGEQYF TGTGCCAGCTCACCACCAAGCGGGGGGGCGGGTGAGCAGTACTTC
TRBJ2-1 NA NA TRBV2 CASSPEPYNEQFF TGTGCCAGCAGTCCCGAGCCATACAATGAGCAGTTCTTC
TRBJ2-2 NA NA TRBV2 CASSDGGAQRWTGELFF TGTGCCAGCAGTGATGGGGGGGCGCAACGTTGGACCGGGGAGCTGTTTTTT
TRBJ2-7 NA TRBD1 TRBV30 CAWSGTGFYEQYF TGTGCCTGGAGTGGGACAGGGTTCTACGAGCAGTACTTC
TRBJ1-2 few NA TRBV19 CASSIRAPDYGYTF TGTGCCAGTAGCATCAGGGCCCCCGACTATGGCTACACCTTC
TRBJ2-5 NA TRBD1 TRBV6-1 CASSEETRGQGFKGTQYF TGTGCCAGCAGTGAAGAAACTAGGGGACAGGGATTCAAAGGGACCCAGTACTTC
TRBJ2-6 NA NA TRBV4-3 CASSQFPSSGANVLTF TGCGCCAGCAGCCAGTTCCCTAGCTCTGGGGCCAACGTCCTGACTTTC
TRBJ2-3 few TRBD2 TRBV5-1 CASSLAPSGGAVGTDTQYF TGCGCCAGCAGCTTGGCACCTAGCGGGGGGGCCGTAGGCACAGATACGCAGTATTTT
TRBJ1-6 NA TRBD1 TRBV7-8 CASSLRTGGSSYNSPLHF TGTGCCAGCAGCTTACGGACAGGGGGCAGCTCCTATAATTCACCCCTCCACTTT
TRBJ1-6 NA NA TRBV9 CASKSVGGNSPLHF TGTGCCAGCAAAAGTGTCGGGGGTAATTCACCCCTCCACTTT
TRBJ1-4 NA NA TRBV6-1 CASSTSTGFGEKLFF TGTGCCAGCAGTACCAGTACAGGGTTCGGTGAAAAACTGTTTTTT
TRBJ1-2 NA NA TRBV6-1 CASSESGSYGYTF TGTGCCAGCAGTGAAAGTGGCAGCTATGGCTACACCTTC
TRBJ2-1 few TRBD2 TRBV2 CASSEGTSPIGQFF TGTGCCAGCAGTGAGGGGACTAGCCCCATAGGGCAGTTCTTC
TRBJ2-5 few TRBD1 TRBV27 CASRTGGQETQYF TGTGCCAGCCGAACAGGGGGCCAAGAGACCCAGTACTTC
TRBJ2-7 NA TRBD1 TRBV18 CASSPGTGDYEQYF TGTGCCAGCTCACCAGGGACAGGGGACTACGAGCAGTACTTC
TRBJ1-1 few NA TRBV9 CASSVVQEYTEAFF TGTGCCAGCAGCGTAGTACAGGAATACACTGAAGCTTTCTTT
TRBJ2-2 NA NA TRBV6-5 CASLPGPGITGELFF TGTGCCAGCCTCCCTGGGCCAGGGATCACCGGGGAGCTGTTTTTT
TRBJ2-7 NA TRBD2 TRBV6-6 CASNGGGGSYEQYF TGTGCCAGCAATGGCGGCGGGGGCTCCTACGAGCAGTACTTC
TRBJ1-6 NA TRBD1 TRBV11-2 CASTWAQGMWNSPLHF TGTGCCAGCACCTGGGCACAGGGGATGTGGAATTCACCCCTCCACTTT
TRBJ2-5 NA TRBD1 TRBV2 CASSDSGQGWETQYF TGTGCCAGCAGTGACTCCGGACAGGGTTGGGAGACCCAGTACTTC
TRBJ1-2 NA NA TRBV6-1 CASNRVDYGYTF TGTGCCAGTAACAGGGTAGACTATGGCTACACCTTC
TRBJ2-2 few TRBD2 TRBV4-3 CASSYAGGPLDTGELFF TGCGCCAGCAGCTACGCGGGGGGACCCCTGGACACCGGGGAGCTGTTTTTT
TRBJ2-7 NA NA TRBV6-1 CASSETSGSYEQYF TGTGCCAGCAGCGAAACCTCAGGCTCCTACGAGCAGTACTTC